This T cell receptor beta chain was recorded in a study of a mutant IDH1 vaccine in newly diagnosed glioma. This sample's time point: baseline, week 1 (first vaccination visit). Described treatment: pre-vaccination baseline after standard-of-care therapy. Within the sample, this clone is medium-sized (0.01 to 0.1%). The method was immunoSEQ multiplex PCR; TCRdb's version includes in-frame clones alone and lacks a portion of them. The profile covers 50,000 to 65,000 clones, with 60% to 85% appearing a single time and 1.5% to 2% taken by the ten largest. Germline V gene data show CDR1 as SNHLY and CDR2 as FYNNEI. The V gene lost 8 bases and the J gene lost 1 base, with 14 bases spanning the gap. The CDR3 is 14 residues long.

The chain couples TRBV2 to TRBJ1-1, with D possibly matching TRBD1 (5 bases). The sequences come from PBMCs, collected from a glioma patient treated with radiotherapy, temozolomide or both. The clonotype comes from a woman in her thirties or forties with glioma. The CDR3 reads CASAYQRGNTEAFF. The CDR3 region has the DNA TGTGCCAGCGCTTACCAAAGGGGGAACACTGAAGCTTTCTTT.